This T cell receptor beta chain was captured in a study of OX40 agonist ivuxolimab in advanced cancers. Overall study context: Ivuxolimab is an agonistic anti-OX40 (CD134) antibody, and patients were treated with it. Dose-escalation cases comprised hepatocellular carcinoma, melanoma, renal cell or head and neck cancer.

Patients were ruled out by autoimmune disease history or systemic immunosuppression. Clones were sequenced by immunoSEQ multiplex PCR, and TCRdb holds only the in-frame ones, with some missing. The sample records under 70,000 clones, about nine tenths being singletons. There are 16 residues in the CDR3. Germline CDR1 and CDR2: LNHNV and YYDKDF (reference sequence). V lost 0 bases and J lost 2; bases outside the gene matches: 6. The chain links TRBV15 to TRBJ2-5; 7 bases match TRBD2. The sample in question was CD4+ or CD8+ T cells sorted from blood, obtained in a trial of the OX40 agonist ivuxolimab. This receptor was obtained from an adult with an advanced solid tumor such as melanoma, head and neck, liver or kidney cancer. The DNA for the CDR3 is TGTGCCACCAGCAGAGATCAAGCGGGAAGTCAAGAGACCCAGTACTTC. Amino acid sequence: CATSRDQAGSQETQYF.